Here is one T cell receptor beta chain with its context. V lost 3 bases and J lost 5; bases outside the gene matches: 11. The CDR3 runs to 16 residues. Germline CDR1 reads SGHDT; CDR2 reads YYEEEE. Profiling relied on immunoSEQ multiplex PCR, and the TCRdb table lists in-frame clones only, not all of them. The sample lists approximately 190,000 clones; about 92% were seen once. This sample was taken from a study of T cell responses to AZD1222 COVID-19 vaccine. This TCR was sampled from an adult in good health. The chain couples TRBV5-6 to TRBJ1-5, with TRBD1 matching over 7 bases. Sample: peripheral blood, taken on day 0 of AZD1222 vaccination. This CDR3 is CASSYASGTAHQPQHF. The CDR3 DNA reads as TGTGCCAGCAGCTACGCTTCCGGGACAGCTCATCAGCCCCAGCATTTT.